This T cell receptor beta chain is from a study of blood T cell repertoires in COVID-19. Study context: Some COVID-19 samples were acute and others convalescent; all came from the United States, Italy and Spain. Nucleic acid was either cDNA or gDNA, and it came from T cells, B-cell-depleted T cells, or PBMCs.

Trimming cost V 3 bases and J 4 bases, with 15 bases left between them. The CDR3 has 15 residues. From germline, CDR1 is SNHLY and CDR2 FYNNEI. Study processing details: Counts of nucleated cells, estimated from reference gene primer amplification, were obtained. Here immunoSEQ multiplex PCR was the method, and the copy in TCRdb shows in-frame clones only, minus some. From that table come the V and J calls and clone size; the DNA was used to work out D and trimming. The repertoire holds approximately 100,000 clones, 80% to 90% seen once, with roughly 4.2% in the top ten. Seattle's cohort entered during active infection and was followed longitudinally.

This sequence originates from a human donor with COVID-19, enrolled during active disease. The donor label of this sample is uncertain. V usage is TRBV2 and J usage is TRBJ2-5, with D uncertain. Specimen: peripheral blood. For the CDR3, the DNA is TGTGCCAGCAGTGACCTCGGTGATCTAGGAGAGACCCAGTACTTC. It specifies CASSDLGDLGETQYF.